Below are 17 T cell receptor beta chains sequenced from a single sample in a study of T cell responses to AZD1222 COVID-19 vaccine. Clones were read by immunoSEQ multiplex PCR, and TCRdb kept only the in-frame ones, dropping some. The table lists tens of thousands of clones, 75% to 90% of them singletons. The material sequenced was peripheral blood, taken 28 days after the second AZD1222 dose. These receptor sequences come from an adult who received the AZD1222 COVID-19 vaccine.

The CDR3 sequence is CASSQGTSRLQETQYF. CDR3 sequence (DNA): TGTGCCAGCAGCCAAGGGACTAGTCGCCTCCAAGAGACCCAGTACTTC. The chain recombines TRBV4-2 with TRBJ2-5; the match to TRBD2 covers 7 bases. Germline lookup yields CDR1 LGHNA and CDR2 YNFKEQ. V lost 1 base to trimming and J lost 1 base; unmatched junction nucleotides: 6. The CDR3 consists of 16 residues.

This clone came up a few times. The chain couples TRBV28 to TRBJ1-2, with D possibly being TRBD1 (5 bases). Trimming took off 6 bases at V and 2 bases at J, with 10 bases between the two ends. This CDR3 is built from 13 residues. CDR1 and CDR2 (germline): MDHEN, SYDVKM. The CDR3 bases are TGTGCCAGCAGAAGGGACGTCAACTATGGCTACACCTTC. Its protein is CASRRDVNYGYTF.

The genes are TRBV28 and TRBJ1-5; no reliable D call. The CDR3 extends over 12 amino acids. Deletions cut 3 bases from V and 6 bases from J, with 6 bases between. Germline V gene data show CDR1 as MDHEN and CDR2 as SYDVKM. CDR3: CASSFSVQPQHF. DNA for the CDR3: TGTGCCAGCAGTTTCTCGGTTCAGCCCCAGCATTTT.

This chain links TRBV4-3 with TRBJ1-5; D is ambiguous. CDR3 size: 13 residues. The V gene lost 0 bases and the J gene lost 7 bases, with 7 bases spanning the gap. Germline CDR1 reads LGHNA; CDR2 reads YSLEER. The CDR3 DNA follows: TGCGCCAGCAGCCAAGACGAATGGCAGCCCCAGCATTTT. Amino acids: CASSQDEWQPQHF.

This clone was seen a single time. The chain is built from TRBV29-1 and TRBJ1-1; D is unresolved. Germline loops: CDR1 SQVTM, CDR2 ANQGSEA. The CDR3 is made up of 10 amino acids. V was shortened by 4 bases and J by 1 base, with 1 base between the two germline ends. CDR3: CSVGNTEAFF. The CDR3 nucleotides read TGCAGCGTTGGGAACACTGAAGCTTTCTTT.

This rearrangement joins TRBV9 to TRBJ1-5; 7 positions match TRBD1. The CDR3 is made up of 15 amino acids. The trim removed 3 bases at V and 7 bases at J, leaving 10 bases unmatched. Looked up from germline, CDR1 is SGDLS and CDR2 is YYNGEE. The DNA for the CDR3 is TGTGCCAGCAGCGCAGGGGGGGGACGGGGCCAGCCCCAGCATTTT. Its protein is CASSAGGGRGQPQHF. The entire variable domain, with the rest obtained from reference TRBV9 and TRBJ1-5, is as follows: DSGVTQTPKHLITATGQRVTLRCSPRSGDLSVYWYQQSLDQGLQFLIQYYNGEERAKGNILERFSAQQFPDLHSELNLSSLELGDSALYFCASSAGGGRGQPQHFGDGTRLSIL.

V gene TRBV9 combines with J gene TRBJ1-5; TRBD1 might be the D (5 bases). Per germline, CDR1 SGDLS and CDR2 YYNGEE. Deletions cut 4 bases from V and 4 bases from J, with 12 bases between. The CDR3 runs 14 residues. The CDR3 DNA follows: TGTGCCAGCAGCCTCGGGGCTGGGAATCAGCCCCAGCATTTT. Translated: CASSLGAGNQPQHF.

This chain uses TRBV12-3 or TRBV12-4 with TRBJ1-5; the D is unclear. V was clipped by 6 bases and J by 5 bases, with 11 bases between them. The CDR3 has 13 residues. CDR3 nucleotides: TGTGCCAGCAGCCTGCATGTGGATCAGCCCCAGCATTTT. Residues: CASSLHVDQPQHF.

This clone is a singleton in its sample. The rearrangement links TRBV7-9 to TRBJ2-3, with TRBD1 matching 12 bases. CDR3 length: 16 residues. Trimming at V came to 1 base and at J to 7 bases, leaving 6 bases not matched to a gene. Germline CDR1 SEHNR, CDR2 FQNEAQ (reference sequence). The CDR3 reads CASSLGGTGGLNTQYF. CDR3 DNA sequence: TGTGCCAGCAGCTTAGGTGGGACAGGGGGCTTAAATACGCAGTATTTT.

The DNA of the CDR3 is TGTGCCAGCAGAACGGGACCCCAGGAGGAGACCCAGTACTTC. Translation gives CASRTGPQEETQYF. The rearrangement uses TRBV7-9 and TRBJ2-5; D may match TRBD1 or TRBD2 (5 bases each). The V end was cut by 6 bases, the J end by 5 bases, with 16 bases between. Germline CDR1 and CDR2: SEHNR and FQNEAQ (reference sequence). The CDR3 spans 14 residues. Combining the CDR3 with reference TRBV7-9 and TRBJ2-5 gives the whole variable domain DTGVSQNPRHKITKRGQNVTFRCDPISEHNRLYWYRQTLGQGPEFLTYFQNEAQLEKSRLLSDRFSAERPKGSFSTLEIQRTEQGDSAMYLCASRTGPQEETQYFGPGTRLLVL.

This chain uses TRBV14 with TRBJ2-7; 7 positions agree with TRBD2. Trimming removed 4 bases from V and 3 bases from J; junction bases left unmatched: 3. The CDR3 spans 13 residues. CDR1 is SGHDN and CDR2 is FVKESK in the germline V gene. Written as DNA, the CDR3 is TGTGCCAGCAGCCTACTAGCGAGCTACGAGCAGTACTTC. Protein: CASSLLASYEQYF.

This chain links TRBV7-9 with TRBJ2-3; D is undetermined. Trimming removed 1 base from V and 5 bases from J, with 10 bases in between. This CDR3 contains 14 residues. The V gene's germline CDR1 is SEHNR and CDR2 FQNEAQ (reference sequence). In DNA form, the CDR3 reads TGTGCCAGCAGCTTAGAATCCGAGAGAGATACGCAGTATTTT. Amino acids: CASSLESERDTQYF.

This chain links TRBV7-9 with TRBJ2-7, with D perhaps matching TRBD1 or TRBD2 (7 bases each). Trimming pared 3 bases from V and 2 bases from J, leaving 17 bases between. Germline lookup yields CDR1 SEHNR and CDR2 FQNEAQ (reference sequence). The CDR3 covers 16 residues. CDR3 loop: CASSFSGGAYTYEQYF. CDR3 bases: TGTGCCAGCAGCTTCTCAGGGGGGGCCTACACCTACGAGCAGTACTTC.

This chain connects TRBV4-1 to TRBJ2-1, with TRBD1 matching 7 bases. The CDR3 contains 15 residues. CDR1 and CDR2 (germline): MGHRA, YSYEKL. The J segment lost 9 bases and the V segment lost 0 bases, leaving 8 bases of the junction unmatched. The CDR3 reads CASSQDQTGSVEQFF. The DNA for the CDR3 is TGCGCCAGCAGCCAAGATCAGACAGGGTCGGTTGAGCAGTTCTTC.

In the case of this clone: Other DNA sequences within the sample encode an identical CDR3. The chain combines TRBV6-5 with TRBJ1-4; TRBD1 aligns across 10 bases. CDR1 MNHEY and CDR2 SVGAGI come from the germline V gene. The CDR3 runs 13 residues. With 6 bases clipped from V and 7 bases from J, the junction kept 2 bases outside the gene matches. CDR3 nucleotide sequence: TGTGCCAGCAGCCGGACAGGGGGTGAAAAACTGTTTTTT. Translated, it gives CASSRTGGEKLFF.

This sequence joins TRBV7-2 and TRBJ1-3; the D is unclear. This CDR3 is built from 15 residues. Looked up from germline, CDR1 is SGHTA and CDR2 is FQGNSA. Trimming removed 5 bases from V and 0 bases from J, with 11 bases in between. The CDR3, as DNA: TGTGCCAGCAGCGCTCCCCTATTCTCTGGAAACACCATATATTTT. Protein: CASSAPLFSGNTIYF.

This clone was found once. The J gene is TRBJ2-2, the V gene TRBV7-6, with 12 bases matching TRBD1. The CDR3 length is 15 residues. Per the germline V gene, CDR1 is SGHVS and CDR2 is FNYEAQ. Unmatched junction bases numbered 4, after V lost 5 bases and J lost 6 bases. The DNA of the CDR3 is TGTGCCAGCAGCCCGGGACAGGGGGCGTCCGGGGAGCTGTTTTTT. Its protein product is CASSPGQGASGELFF.